This T cell receptor (beta chain) emerged from a study of radiation and T cells in renal cell carcinoma. This clone showed up just once. Sequencing was performed with immunoSEQ multiplex PCR; in TCRdb, only in-frame clones are kept and a portion is missing. The top ten hold more than 14% of the sample, which has more than 8,500 clones, approximately 68% seen once. Regarding treatment: treatment-naive control, cytoreductive nephrectomy. This clonotype was sampled from a man aged 55 to 70 with renal cell carcinoma. The sequenced sample was tumor tissue, obtained from a patient whose treatment was nephrectomy without radiotherapy.

This CDR3 reads CASSDKDAKNTEAFF. In nucleotides, the CDR3 is TGTGCCAGCAGTGATAAGGACGCCAAGAACACTGAAGCTTTCTTT. This chain uses TRBV6-1 with TRBJ1-1; D is unclear. V was cut by 3 bases and J by 1 base, with 12 bases left in between. CDR3 length equals 15 residues. Germline V CDR1 and CDR2: MNHNS, SASEGT.